This T cell receptor beta chain was sequenced during a study of blood T cell repertoires in COVID-19. Study context: PBMCs, B-cell-depleted T cells, or T cells provided the cDNA or gDNA that made up the material.

Original data processing: Estimates of nucleated cell counts were drawn from the amplification of reference gene primers. Method: immunoSEQ multiplex PCR; TCRdb's copy keeps in-frame clones and lacks some. That table is the source of V, J and clone size, and D and trimming were worked out from the DNA. The sample has around 200,000 clones; about 82% are singletons. Self-reported history from a screening survey and questionnaire set each donor's cohort. Sequenced: PBMCs or T cells enriched from blood (not recorded which). This TCR came from a man aged 40-55 years with acute COVID-19.

DNA for the CDR3: TGCGCCAGCAGCTTCTCGGGTGATCTCGAGCAGTACTTC. Protein: CASSFSGDLEQYF. The rearrangement joins TRBV5-1 to TRBJ2-7, with D unresolved. The CDR3 has 13 residues. Trimming left V 2 bases short and J 6 bases short, with 12 bases between. Germline V gives CDR1 SGHRS, CDR2 YFSETQ.